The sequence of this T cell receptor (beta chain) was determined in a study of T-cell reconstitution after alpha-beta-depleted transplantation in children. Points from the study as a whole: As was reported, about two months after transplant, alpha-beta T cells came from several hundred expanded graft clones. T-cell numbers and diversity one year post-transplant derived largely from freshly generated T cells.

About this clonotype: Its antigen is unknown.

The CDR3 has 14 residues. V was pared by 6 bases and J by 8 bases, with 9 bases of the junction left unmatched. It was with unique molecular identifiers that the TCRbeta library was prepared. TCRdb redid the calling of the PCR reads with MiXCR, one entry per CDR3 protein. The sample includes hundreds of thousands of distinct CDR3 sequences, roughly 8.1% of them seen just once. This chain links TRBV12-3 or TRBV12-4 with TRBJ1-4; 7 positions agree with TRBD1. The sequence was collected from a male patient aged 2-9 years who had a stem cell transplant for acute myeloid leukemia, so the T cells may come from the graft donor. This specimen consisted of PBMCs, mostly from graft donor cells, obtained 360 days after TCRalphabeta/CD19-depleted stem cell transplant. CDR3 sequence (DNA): TGTGCCAGCAGCCTTGACAGGGTCTGGGAAAAACTGTTTTTT. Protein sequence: CASSLDRVWEKLFF.